The following is a T cell receptor (beta chain) sequence with its context. The antigen is unknown. The germline V and J ends were trimmed by 4 bases and 2 bases, with 5 bases remaining between them. The CDR3 sequence is 13 residues long. CDR1 and CDR2 from the germline V gene are MGHDK and SYGVNS. The data were obtained in a study of shared clonotypes between healthy human individuals. Overall study findings and caveats: Four donors held roughly 5% of naive CD4 clonotypes in common. Across subsets, estimated richness was generally greater for naive than for memory populations.

The method was immunoSEQ multiplex PCR; TCRdb's version includes in-frame clones alone and lacks a portion of them. The sample shows about 1.5 million clones, 95% to 99% of them seen only once. It was into CD45RA+ naive and CD45RA-negative memory subsets that the CD4+ cells were split. This chain uses TRBV25-1 with TRBJ2-2; D gene uncertain. The sequence was obtained from a man younger than 45 in good health. The sequenced material came from naive CD4+ T cells sorted from blood. Regarding subset: CD45RA+ positively selected. The DNA of the CDR3 is TGTGCCAGCAGTGGCCGAAACACCGGGGAGCTGTTTTTT. Its protein is CASSGRNTGELFF.